What follows are 21 T cell receptor beta chains derived from one specimen sequenced in a study of cytomegalovirus exposure and HLA in healthy donors. The PCR was carried out with 60 Vbeta primers and 13 Jbeta primers. Clones were read by immunoSEQ multiplex PCR, and TCRdb kept only the in-frame ones, dropping some. This sample carries 95,000 to 150,000 clones, around 86% of them seen once, and the ten largest clones take around 2.2%. Sequenced sample: PBMCs. Every receptor here comes from a man younger than 40 in good health and CMV-seronegative.

The chain has TRBV28 and TRBJ1-1, with 12 bases aligning to TRBD1. J gave up 11 bases and V 8 bases, and 9 bases lay outside the gene matches. Germline V gene sequence: CDR1 MDHEN, CDR2 SYDVKM. The CDR3 runs 13 residues. CDR3 nucleotide sequence: TGTGCCAGCTTAACGGGACAGGGGGCTGGGGCTTTCTTT. Residues: CASLTGQGAGAFF.

The chain links TRBV27 to TRBJ2-1; maybe TRBD2 (6 bases). This CDR3 contains 15 residues. CDR1 and CDR2 (germline): MNHEY, SMNVEV (reference sequence). The V end lost 3 bases, the J end lost 6 bases, and 15 bases lay between the germline ends. The CDR3 protein is CASSLEGPIRNEQFF. The CDR3 DNA sequence: TGTGCCAGCAGTTTGGAGGGGCCCATCCGCAATGAGCAGTTCTTC.

The chain recombines TRBV7-2 with TRBJ1-4; possible D gene TRBD1, 5 bases. Trimming took off 2 bases at V and 8 bases at J, with 18 bases between the two ends. The CDR3 has 16 residues. The germline gives CDR1 SGHTA, CDR2 FQGNSA. The CDR3 nucleotides are TGTGCCAGCAGCTTATTGGGACGGGGGGTTAGAGAAAAACTGTTTTTT. It yields the protein CASSLLGRGVREKLFF.

This clone was seen once. The rearrangement uses TRBV10-3 and TRBJ2-3, with 8 bases fitting TRBD1. CDR1 ENHRY and CDR2 SYGVKD come from the germline V gene. V trimming: 4 bases; J trimming: 0 bases; junction bases outside the gene matches: 3. The CDR3 extends over 15 amino acids. The CDR3, as DNA: TGTGCCATCAGTGCTAGACAGGGGAGCACAGATACGCAGTATTTT. This translates into CAISARQGSTDTQYF.

The chain recombines TRBV7-8 with TRBJ2-7, with D hard to call. The CDR3 length is 14 residues. The V gene lost 5 bases and the J gene lost 3 bases, with 14 bases spanning the gap. CDR1 SGHVS and CDR2 FQNEAQ come from the germline V gene. CDR3 sequence reads: CASSPGPQIYEQYF. CDR3 nucleotide sequence: TGTGCCAGCAGCCCGGGTCCTCAAATCTACGAGCAGTACTTC.

Concerning this clone itself: Within the sample, other DNA sequences also encode this same CDR3. The chain is built from TRBV11-2 and TRBJ2-7; D not resolved. The germline V and J ends were trimmed by 1 base and 0 bases, with 4 bases remaining between them. Per the germline V gene, CDR1 is SGHAT and CDR2 is FQNNGV. This CDR3 comprises 13 residues. Here the CDR3 reads CASSLGSSYEQYF. CDR3 nucleotide sequence: TGTGCCAGCAGCTTAGGCAGCTCCTACGAGCAGTACTTC.

The V and J genes are TRBV7-9 and TRBJ2-5, with D perhaps TRBD1 (5 bases). The CDR3 sequence is 18 residues long. The germline gives CDR1 SEHNR, CDR2 FQNEAQ (reference sequence). V lost 5 bases, J lost 4 bases, and 26 bases lay in between. Here the CDR3 reads CASSPGPVRDRGLETQYF. The CDR3, as DNA: TGTGCCAGCAGCCCCGGTCCGGTAAGAGACAGAGGATTAGAGACCCAGTACTTC.

The J gene is TRBJ2-1, the V gene TRBV30, with 13 bases that match TRBD2. With 2 bases clipped from V and 9 bases from J, the junction kept 7 bases outside the gene matches. The CDR3 contains 15 residues. CDR1 is GTSNPN, CDR2 SVGIG, per germline (reference sequence). CDR3 loop: CAWSLLAGGPSEQFF. For the CDR3, the DNA is TGTGCCTGGAGTCTACTAGCGGGGGGGCCCAGTGAGCAGTTCTTC.

The rearrangement links TRBV11-2 to TRBJ2-3; 10 nucleotides align to TRBD1. Germline loops: CDR1 SGHAT, CDR2 FQNNGV. The CDR3 length is 17 residues. J lost 5 bases, V lost 4 bases, and 12 bases had no gene match. CDR3 sequence: CASSSYKDRGVKDTQYF. CDR3 coding DNA: TGTGCCAGCAGCTCATACAAGGACAGGGGGGTAAAAGATACGCAGTATTTT.

V gene TRBV5-4 combines with J gene TRBJ2-2; 8 bases are shared with TRBD2. Per germline, CDR1 SGHNT and CDR2 YYREEE (reference sequence). The CDR3 extends over 15 amino acids. The DNA for the CDR3 is TGTGCGACCTCACGCCGGGGGGGGATTTCAGAGGAGCTGTTTTTT. This encodes CATSRRGGISEELFF.

V gene TRBV27 combines with J gene TRBJ1-5; D not certain. Germline-derived CDR1 and CDR2 are MNHEY and SMNVEV (reference sequence). The CDR3 consists of 13 residues. The V end was cut by 3 bases, the J end by 3 bases, with 6 bases between. CDR3 DNA: TGTGCCAGCAGTTTCGGGAACAATCAGCCCCAGCATTTT. Its protein product is CASSFGNNQPQHF.

The chain is built from TRBV29-1 and TRBJ1-1; unclear D gene. The germline gives CDR1 SQVTM, CDR2 ANQGSEA. V gave up 3 bases and J gave up 6 bases, with 8 bases separating them. There are 11 residues in the CDR3. In nucleotides, the CDR3 is TGCAGCGTTGATTCCGGGTCTGAAGCTTTCTTT. Its translation: CSVDSGSEAFF.

CDR3 sequence (DNA): TGTGCCTGGCAGGGGTCTGGGGCCAACGTCCTGACTTTC. Translation: CAWQGSGANVLTF. The J gene is TRBJ2-6, the V gene TRBV30, with a weak D call TRBD1 (6 bases). The CDR3 runs to 13 residues. V shed 5 bases and J shed 1 base, with 6 bases lying between them. Germline loops: CDR1 GTSNPN, CDR2 SVGIG (reference sequence). Filled out from reference TRBV30 and TRBJ2-6, the complete variable domain reads SQTIHQWPATLVQPVGSPLSLECTVEGTSNPNLYWYRQAAGRGLQLLFYSVGIGQISSEVPQNLSASRPQDRQFILSSKKLLLSDSGFYLCAWQGSGANVLTFGAGSRLTVL.

Turning to this clone: Mismatch with germline at one junction end may stem from a read error. This chain links TRBV20-1 with TRBJ2-3; unclear D gene. CDR3 size: 11 residues. In germline, CDR1 is DFQATT, CDR2 SNEGSKA (reference sequence). CDR3 sequence: CSAAIAETQYF. The CDR3 DNA reads as TGCAGTGCTGCGATAGCAGAAACGCAGTATTTT.

The chain employs TRBV5-4 and TRBJ2-5; weak D call: TRBD1 (6 bases). The germline V and J ends were trimmed by 4 bases and 2 bases, with 15 bases remaining between them. The germline V gene has CDR1 SGHNT and CDR2 YYREEE (reference sequence). This CDR3 comprises 15 residues. CDR3 amino acids: CASSTGGQGQETQYF. The CDR3 coding sequence is TGTGCCAGCAGCACTGGCGGCCAGGGGCAAGAGACCCAGTACTTC.

This chain uses TRBV7-2 with TRBJ2-1; D may be TRBD2 (5 bases). With 5 bases removed from V and 3 bases from J, the gap between germline ends came to 8 bases. CDR3 length equals 13 residues. Germline CDR1 reads SGHTA; CDR2 reads FQGNSA. For the CDR3, the DNA is TGTGCCAGCAGCGACGGGAACTACAATGAGCAGTTCTTC. This encodes CASSDGNYNEQFF. The complete variable domain, with remaining parts taken from reference TRBV7-2 and TRBJ2-1, reads GAGVSQSPSNKVTEKGKDVELRCDPISGHTALYWYRQSLGQGLEFLIYFQGNSAPDKSGLPSDRFSAERTGGSVSTLTIQRTQQEDSAVYLCASSDGNYNEQFFGPGTRLTVL.

By share, this clone ranks as medium-sized. The chain combines TRBV6-4 with TRBJ2-3; the match to TRBD2 covers 9 bases. The CDR3 contains 15 residues. Germline trimming cut 3 bases from V and 2 bases from J; bases unmatched to any gene: 3. The germline CDR1 and CDR2 sequences are MRHNA and SNTAGT. CDR3 in amino acids: CASSERGGATDTQYF. In DNA form, the CDR3 reads TGTGCCAGCAGTGAGCGCGGGGGGGCCACAGATACGCAGTATTTT.

This rearrangement joins TRBV28 to TRBJ1-5; no firm D call. CDR1 is MDHEN, CDR2 SYDVKM, per germline. The V end was cut by 5 bases, the J end by 8 bases, with 16 bases between. This CDR3 has 14 amino acids. DNA for the CDR3: TGTGCCAGCAGTCCACGGGGTTATCGGAAGCCCCAGCATTTT. Translation gives CASSPRGYRKPQHF.

Details on this clone: The junction shows a germline mismatch at one end, possibly a read error. The chain recombines TRBV6-1 with TRBJ1-4; 7 bases are shared with TRBD1. Germline-derived CDR1 and CDR2 are MNHNS and SASEGT. The CDR3 length is 13 residues. DNA of the CDR3: TGTGCCGGCAGTGTTACAGGGGATGAAAAACTGTTTTTT. Amino acids: CAGSVTGDEKLFF.

The chain uses TRBV5-1 and TRBJ2-7; unclear D gene. The V end lost 1 base, the J end lost 4 bases, and 12 bases lay between the germline ends. The germline gives CDR1 SGHRS, CDR2 YFSETQ. This CDR3 region has 14 residues. The chain's CDR3 is CASSLLPGRYEQYF. CDR3 DNA: TGCGCCAGCAGCTTGCTGCCAGGCAGGTACGAGCAGTACTTC.

V usage is TRBV5-5 and J usage is TRBJ2-2, with 7 bases matching TRBD1. The CDR3 sequence is 15 residues long. Germline trimming cut 1 base from V and 3 bases from J; bases unmatched to any gene: 3. Per the germline V gene, CDR1 is SGHKS and CDR2 is YYEKEE (reference sequence). The CDR3 DNA reads as TGTGCCAGCAGCTTGTCAGGGGGTTACACCGGGGAGCTGTTTTTT. It yields the protein CASSLSGGYTGELFF.